What follows are 5 T cell receptor beta chains derived from one specimen sequenced in a study of T cell repertoires in cytomegalovirus infection. TCRdb processed the reads anew with MiXCR; each CDR3 protein has one entry. The data show a few hundred thousand distinct CDR3 sequences, roughly 25% seen once. No antigen has been assigned to these receptors. Here the sequenced sample was cultured PBMCs, taken from culture after CMV antigen stimulation. These receptors originate from a human donor in good health (CMV status not recorded). Some clones in this sample may be carry-over from other donors' samples.

This clonotype was counted only a few times. The chain employs TRBV6-5 and TRBJ2-2; D possibly corresponds to TRBD2 (6 bases). The CDR3 runs to 18 residues. The V and J ends lost 2 bases and 1 base respectively, with 17 bases between them. From germline, CDR1 is MNHEY and CDR2 SVGAGI. The CDR3 DNA reads TGTGCCAGCAGTTACGGGGCTAGCGCATACAAGAACACCGGGGAGCTGTTTTTT. Its protein is CASSYGASAYKNTGELFF.

This clonotype was found a few times. The chain carries TRBV13 and TRBJ2-5; TRBD2 agrees at 11 bases. Trimming cost V 5 bases and J 13 bases; bases outside gene matches: 6. The CDR3 length is 12 residues. The germline V gene encodes CDR1 PRHDT and CDR2 FYEKMQ (reference sequence). The CDR3 reads CASSLGLAVPYF. For the CDR3, the DNA is TGTGCCAGCAGCCTGGGACTAGCGGTTCCGTACTTC.

This rearrangement joins TRBV29-1 to TRBJ2-2; TRBD1 agrees at 7 bases. The ends lost 3 bases at V and 5 bases at J; junction bases unmatched: 9. The CDR3 is 15 residues long. From germline, CDR1 is SQVTM and CDR2 ANQGSEA. CDR3 bases: TGCAGCGTTGACCCCAGGGGGTCGGGAACCGGGGAGCTGTTTTTT. This gives the protein CSVDPRGSGTGELFF.

The genes are TRBV11-2 and TRBJ2-3, with 10 bases fitting TRBD1. The J segment lost 5 bases and the V segment lost 4 bases, leaving 6 bases of the junction unmatched. The length of the CDR3 is 15 residues. CDR1 and CDR2 from the germline V gene are SGHAT and FQNNGV. The CDR3 is CASSSPGQGLDTQYF. CDR3 nucleotides: TGTGCCAGCAGCTCCCCGGGACAGGGGTTAGATACGCAGTATTTT.

There are a few counts of this clonotype. The V call is TRBV2, the J call TRBJ2-3; either TRBD1 or TRBD2 may supply D (6 bases each). Germline CDR1 SNHLY, CDR2 FYNNEI. The germline V and J ends were trimmed by 7 bases and 2 bases, with 22 bases remaining between them. CDR3 size: 17 residues. CDR3 sequence reads: CASKHRAEGGHTDTQYF. The CDR3 DNA sequence: TGTGCCAGCAAGCACAGGGCAGAAGGGGGGCACACAGATACGCAGTATTTT.